Following are 21 T cell receptor beta chains from one sample sequenced in a study of radiotherapy plus CTLA-4 blockade in lung cancer. Assay: immunoSEQ multiplex PCR; the TCRdb copy retains only in-frame clones and omits some. The table has some 37,000 clones, 70% to 80% seen once. The source material was peripheral blood, sampled from a patient treated with radiotherapy plus ipilimumab. The origin of the receptors is a human donor with non-small cell lung cancer who had stable disease on radiotherapy plus ipilimumab.

There are a few counts of this clone. This rearrangement joins TRBV6-5 to TRBJ1-2; 10 positions match TRBD1. CDR3 length: 14 amino acids. Germline CDR1 is MNHEY and CDR2 is SVGAGI. The V segment lost 7 bases and the J segment 2 bases; nucleotides outside the gene matches: 4. CDR3 coding DNA: TGTGCCAGCACAGAGGGACAGGGGAACTATGGCTACACCTTC. Translation gives CASTEGQGNYGYTF.

The chain combines TRBV6-5 with TRBJ2-1; no definite D call. Germline loops: CDR1 MNHEY, CDR2 SVGAGI. V dropped 8 bases and J dropped 6 bases, with 8 bases sitting between them. The CDR3 spans 11 residues. DNA of the CDR3: TGTGCCAGCGGGTCCCCCAATGAGCAGTTCTTC. It translates to CASGSPNEQFF.

This clone was seen only once. The V and J genes are TRBV5-1 and TRBJ1-1; the D is unclear. This CDR3 has 14 amino acids. Germline V gives CDR1 SGHRS, CDR2 YFSETQ. V gave up 0 bases and J gave up 2 bases, with 8 bases separating them. The chain's CDR3 is CASSLGTINTEAFF. The CDR3 nucleotides read TGCGCCAGCAGCTTGGGAACGATTAACACTGAAGCTTTCTTT.

The J gene is TRBJ2-3, the V gene TRBV6-6; TRBD2 might be the D (6 bases). Germline-derived CDR1 and CDR2 are MNHNY and SVGAGI (reference sequence). The CDR3 length is 15 residues. Trimming took 0 bases from V and 4 from J, leaving 11 bases between them. CDR3 in amino acids: CASSYSTLAADTQYF. DNA of the CDR3: TGTGCCAGCAGTTACTCGACACTAGCTGCAGATACGCAGTATTTT.

The chain recombines TRBV27 with TRBJ1-1; D not resolved. The CDR3 contains 13 residues. The germline gives CDR1 MNHEY, CDR2 SMNVEV (reference sequence). The V and J ends lost 8 bases and 0 bases respectively, with 10 bases between them. The CDR3 DNA follows: TGTGCCAGCCAACACCGCATGAACACTGAAGCTTTCTTT. Translating it yields CASQHRMNTEAFF.

This clone turned up a few times. V and J are TRBV11-2 and TRBJ1-1; no reliable D call. Between the trimmed V and J ends, which lost 4 bases and 1 base, there was a span of 4 bases. Germline V gives CDR1 SGHAT, CDR2 FQNNGV. This CDR3 is 12 amino acids long. The CDR3 bases are TGTGCCAGCAGCTCAGGGAACACTGAAGCTTTCTTT. Residues: CASSSGNTEAFF.

V gene TRBV6-1 combines with J gene TRBJ1-5, with a possible D match to TRBD1 (6 bases). V gave up 2 bases and J gave up 4 bases, with 12 bases separating them. CDR3 length equals 15 residues. The germline CDR1 and CDR2 sequences are MNHNS and SASEGT. CDR3 nucleotides: TGTGCCAGCAGTGAACTGACAGGAGGAAATCAGCCCCAGCATTTT. It yields the protein CASSELTGGNQPQHF.

This clone was recorded a few times. The chain recombines TRBV4-2 with TRBJ1-2; D remains ambiguous. The V gene's germline CDR1 is LGHNA and CDR2 YNFKEQ. V was pared by 1 base and J by 8 bases, with 8 bases between. The length of the CDR3 is 12 residues. This chain's CDR3 is CASSQVSQGYTF. CDR3 coding DNA: TGTGCCAGCAGCCAAGTGAGTCAGGGCTACACCTTC.

The chain links TRBV4-1 to TRBJ1-3, with D perhaps matching TRBD1 (5 bases). The V and J ends lost 3 bases and 2 bases respectively, with 5 bases between them. CDR1 and CDR2 (germline): MGHRA, YSYEKL. The CDR3 sequence is 13 residues long. CDR3 region: CASSQGAGNTIYF. The CDR3 DNA reads as TGCGCCAGCAGCCAGGGGGCTGGAAACACCATATATTTT.

The chain joins TRBV2 to TRBJ2-3; D gene ambiguous. The ends were cut back, 2 bases at V and 0 bases at J, with 6 bases in the middle. Looked up from germline, CDR1 is SNHLY and CDR2 is FYNNEI. The length of the CDR3 is 14 residues. The CDR3 is CASSEQTSTDTQYF. In DNA, the CDR3 is TGTGCCAGCAGTGAACAAACTAGCACAGATACGCAGTATTTT.

The V call is TRBV28, the J call TRBJ1-4; no clear D. The CDR3 spans 10 residues. The ends were cut back, 6 bases at V and 6 bases at J, with 2 bases in the middle. The germline gives CDR1 MDHEN, CDR2 SYDVKM. The CDR3 spells CASRDEKLFF. In DNA form, the CDR3 reads TGTGCCAGCAGAGATGAAAAACTGTTTTTT.

This clone was seen only a few times. The chain has TRBV5-6 and TRBJ1-5, with D tentatively TRBD1 (5 bases). The CDR3 extends over 17 amino acids. Trimming took 2 bases from V and 1 from J, leaving 16 bases between them. The germline CDR1 and CDR2 sequences are SGHDT and YYEEEE. The CDR3 DNA reads as TGTGCCAGCAGCTTAATTGGGGGAAAAATCAGCAATCAGCCCCAGCATTTT. Translation: CASSLIGGKISNQPQHF.

This clone appeared once. This chain joins TRBV30 and TRBJ1-1, with 8 bases that match TRBD1. Per the germline V gene, CDR1 is GTSNPN and CDR2 is SVGIG (reference sequence). V lost 6 bases, J lost 3 bases, and 6 bases stayed unmatched. There are 13 residues in the CDR3. Here the CDR3 reads CACHRGAHTEAFF. The CDR3 DNA sequence: TGTGCCTGCCACAGGGGGGCGCACACTGAAGCTTTCTTT.

The chain uses TRBV18 and TRBJ1-1; tentatively, D is TRBD1 (5 bases). Germline values: CDR1 KGHSH, CDR2 LQKENI. CDR3 length: 14 residues. Trimming removed 4 bases at V and 0 bases at J, with 9 bases between. CDR3 coding DNA: TGTGCCAGCTCACAGGGACCGTTGAACACTGAAGCTTTCTTT. This gives the protein CASSQGPLNTEAFF.

The V and J genes are TRBV27 and TRBJ1-2; tentatively, D is TRBD1 (5 bases). From germline, CDR1 is MNHEY and CDR2 SMNVEV (reference sequence). The CDR3 is made up of 14 amino acids. V lost 4 bases, J lost 7 bases, and 16 bases lay in between. The CDR3 DNA reads as TGTGCCAGCAGTTCAACCGGGACCCGGGGTGGCTACACCTTC. It is translated as CASSSTGTRGGYTF.

The V and J genes are TRBV6-6 and TRBJ2-1; 14 positions agree with TRBD2. J lost 7 bases, V lost 2 bases, and 4 bases had no gene match. The CDR3 is made up of 16 amino acids. Per the germline V gene, CDR1 is MNHNY and CDR2 is SVGAGI (reference sequence). The DNA of the CDR3 is TGTGCCAGCAGTTACAGACTAGCGGGGGGGAAAAATGAGCAGTTCTTC. Protein: CASSYRLAGGKNEQFF.

The chain links TRBV28 to TRBJ2-1; TRBD2 might be the D (5 bases). This CDR3 has 17 residues. CDR1 and CDR2 (germline): MDHEN, SYDVKM. With 7 bases removed from V and 1 base from J, the gap between germline ends came to 20 bases. The CDR3 loop reads CASTSGGQRESYNEQFF. In nucleotides, the CDR3 is TGTGCCAGCACCTCCGGCGGGCAGAGGGAGTCCTACAATGAGCAGTTCTTC.

This chain links TRBV6-5 with TRBJ1-2, with D maybe TRBD1 (5 bases). The V gene lost 3 bases and the J gene lost 11 bases, with 22 bases spanning the gap. Germline V gene data show CDR1 as MNHEY and CDR2 as SVGAGI. The CDR3 spans 15 residues. Here the CDR3 DNA reads TGTGCCAGCAGTTATGGCCGGGGCTTCAGGATGGGATACACCTTC. Translation gives CASSYGRGFRMGYTF.

The rearrangement links TRBV15 to TRBJ2-5, with D possibly TRBD1 on 7 matching bases. Per germline, CDR1 LNHNV and CDR2 YYDKDF (reference sequence). The CDR3 runs 20 residues. V lost 0 bases to trimming and J lost 4 bases, with 27 bases between them. The DNA of the CDR3 is TGTGCCACCAGCAGAGATCTTCCTTCGACAGGGCGAGGGCGGGGAGAGACCCAGTACTTC. Its translation is CATSRDLPSTGRGRGETQYF.

The chain has TRBV9 and TRBJ1-5; TRBD1 matches 8 bases. The junction had 7 bases not matched to a gene; V was cut back by 0 bases and J by 8 bases. There are 15 residues in the CDR3. The germline V gene encodes CDR1 SGDLS and CDR2 YYNGEE. This CDR3 reads CASSVAQGAGEPQHF. The CDR3 DNA follows: TGTGCCAGCAGCGTAGCCCAGGGGGCCGGGGAGCCCCAGCATTTT.

This sequence joins TRBV30 and TRBJ1-1, with D uncertain. Germline V CDR1 and CDR2: GTSNPN, SVGIG (reference sequence). This CDR3 contains 12 residues. V lost 1 base and J 10 bases, leaving 13 bases between the germline ends. The CDR3 DNA reads TGTGCCTGGAGTGATTGGACGGGAGGAGCTTTCTTT. It is translated as CAWSDWTGGAFF.